The 27 T cell receptor beta chains below come from one sample, sequenced in a study of blood T cell repertoires in COVID-19. Libraries were prepared by immunoSEQ multiplex PCR; TCRdb keeps only in-frame clonotypes and omits some of them. The table lists 380,000 or so clones, 81% of them singletons. Source material: peripheral blood. These receptors originate from a human donor with acute or convalescent COVID-19. The donor label of this sample is uncertain.

The chain is built from TRBV6-6 and TRBJ2-2; 10 bases align to TRBD1. The J segment lost 3 bases and the V segment lost 6 bases, leaving 1 base of the junction unmatched. The CDR3 has 14 residues. CDR1 MNHNY and CDR2 SVGAGI come from the germline V gene (reference sequence). The CDR3 sequence: CASRGTGDTGELFF. CDR3 bases: TGTGCCAGCAGGGGGACAGGGGACACCGGGGAGCTGTTTTTT.

This clone is a singleton in its sample. CDR3 loop: CASILQGTRGYTF. The CDR3 region has the DNA TGTGCCAGCATTTTACAGGGGACTCGTGGCTACACCTTC. The J gene is TRBJ1-2, the V gene TRBV2; 7 bases are a match to TRBD1. Germline values: CDR1 SNHLY, CDR2 FYNNEI. This CDR3 is 13 amino acids long. The V gene end was trimmed by 7 bases and the J gene end by 7 bases; junction bases not matched to a gene: 9.

The chain combines TRBV18 with TRBJ2-2, with D possibly TRBD1 on 6 matching bases. V was trimmed by 7 bases and J by 0 bases, leaving 12 bases between them. The CDR3 sequence is 15 residues long. Germline V CDR1 and CDR2: KGHSH, LQKENI. In DNA form, the CDR3 reads TGTGCCAGCTTTAGACAGGAGTCGAACACCGGGGAGCTGTTTTTT. Protein sequence: CASFRQESNTGELFF. Combining the CDR3 with reference TRBV18 and TRBJ2-2 gives the whole variable domain NAGVMQNPRHLVRRRGQEARLRCSPMKGHSHVYWYRQLPEEGLKFMVYLQKENIIDESGMPKERFSAEFPKEGPSILRIQQVVRGDSAAYFCASFRQESNTGELFFGEGSRLTVL.

The table lists this clone with many counts. In DNA, the CDR3 is TGTGCCAGCTCCCCTACAGGGTCCGGGGAGCTGTTTTTT. Translation: CASSPTGSGELFF. This chain uses TRBV18 with TRBJ2-2, with D perhaps TRBD1 (6 bases). Trimming shortened V by 6 bases and J by 6 bases, and 11 bases separated the two germline ends. The CDR3 loop spans 13 amino acids. Per the germline V gene, CDR1 is KGHSH and CDR2 is LQKENI. The full variable domain, with the rest looked up from reference TRBV18 and TRBJ2-2, is NAGVMQNPRHLVRRRGQEARLRCSPMKGHSHVYWYRQLPEEGLKFMVYLQKENIIDESGMPKERFSAEFPKEGPSILRIQQVVRGDSAAYFCASSPTGSGELFFGEGSRLTVL.

The chain is built from TRBV11-2 and TRBJ2-6; 7 bases fit TRBD2. Germline CDR1 is SGHAT and CDR2 is FQNNGV. The length of the CDR3 is 18 residues. Trimming at V came to 1 base and at J to 1 base, leaving 7 bases not matched to a gene. The CDR3 region is CASSLVSWGGSGANVLTF. DNA of the CDR3: TGTGCCAGCAGCTTAGTCTCCTGGGGGGGTTCTGGGGCCAACGTCCTGACTTTC.

The rearrangement joins TRBV6-1 to TRBJ1-1, with D perhaps matching TRBD1 (6 bases). In germline, CDR1 is MNHNS, CDR2 SASEGT. There are 16 residues in the CDR3. With 3 bases removed from V and 5 bases from J, the gap between germline ends came to 19 bases. CDR3: CASSDPGRGSGTEAFF. The CDR3 DNA follows: TGTGCCAGCAGTGACCCAGGCAGGGGCTCGGGTACTGAAGCTTTCTTT.

The chain is built from TRBV5-6 and TRBJ2-1; D ambiguous. The CDR3 totals 15 residues. The germline gives CDR1 SGHDT, CDR2 YYEEEE. The germline V and J ends were trimmed by 3 bases and 6 bases, with 16 bases remaining between them. The CDR3: CASSYWSVVVNEQFF. The DNA of the CDR3 is TGTGCCAGCAGCTACTGGTCGGTTGTGGTCAATGAGCAGTTCTTC. Full variable domain (rest looked up from reference TRBV5-6 and TRBJ2-1): DAGVTQSPTHLIKTRGQQVTLRCSPKSGHDTVSWYQQALGQGPQFIFQYYEEEERQRGNFPDRFSGHQFPNYSSELNVNALLLGDSALYLCASSYWSVVVNEQFFGPGTRLTVL.

The chain has TRBV27 and TRBJ2-7; 10 nucleotides match TRBD2. Germline CDR1 reads MNHEY; CDR2 reads SMNVEV (reference sequence). This CDR3 comprises 15 residues. Unmatched junction bases numbered 8, after V lost 5 bases and J lost 4 bases. CDR3 in amino acids: CASSPSGSARYEQYF. In nucleotides, the CDR3 is TGTGCCAGCAGTCCTAGCGGGAGTGCTCGGTACGAGCAGTACTTC.

This sequence joins TRBV29-1 and TRBJ1-2; D not resolved. From germline, CDR1 is SQVTM and CDR2 ANQGSEA. The length of the CDR3 is 11 residues. The V gene lost 7 bases and the J gene lost 6 bases, with 12 bases spanning the gap. CDR3 sequence: CSGRTGNGYTF. In DNA form, the CDR3 reads TGCAGCGGCAGGACGGGAAATGGCTACACCTTC.

This CDR3 reads CASSLATGGVRDTQYF. The CDR3 DNA follows: TGTGCCAGCAGCTTAGCTACAGGGGGCGTGAGAGATACGCAGTATTTT. V is TRBV11-2 and J is TRBJ2-3, with 9 bases identical to TRBD1. This CDR3 has 16 amino acids. The germline CDR1 and CDR2 sequences are SGHAT and FQNNGV. The J segment lost 5 bases and the V segment lost 1 base, leaving 7 bases of the junction unmatched.

The rearrangement links TRBV4-1 to TRBJ1-2; no clear D gene. CDR1 and CDR2 (germline): MGHRA, YSYEKL. The ends were cut back, 1 base at V and 6 bases at J, with 12 bases in the middle. The CDR3 runs to 14 residues. The CDR3 nucleotides are TGCGCCAGCAGCCAAGTCGCGGGGTATGATGGCTACACCTTC. Translation gives CASSQVAGYDGYTF.

Concerning this clone itself: The sample carries other DNA sequences with the same CDR3. The chain joins TRBV18 to TRBJ1-1, with D uncertain. The CDR3 is 12 residues long. Germline CDR1 reads KGHSH; CDR2 reads LQKENI. V lost 3 bases to trimming and J lost 3 bases, with 5 bases between them. The CDR3 sequence is CASSPRDTEAFF. The DNA of the CDR3 is TGTGCCAGCTCACCGAGGGACACTGAAGCTTTCTTT.

V is TRBV7-2 and J is TRBJ2-4; 12 bases are a match to TRBD2. The CDR3 sequence is 17 residues long. Germline V gives CDR1 SGHTA, CDR2 FQGNSA. The V gene end was trimmed by 5 bases and the J gene end by 0 bases; junction bases not matched to a gene: 5. Here the CDR3 reads CASSRGTSGLAKNIQYF. The CDR3 nucleotides are TGTGCCAGCAGCCGTGGGACTAGCGGGTTAGCCAAAAACATTCAGTACTTC.

V is TRBV24-1 and J is TRBJ2-1; TRBD2 aligns across 8 bases. The junction had 12 bases not matched to a gene; V was cut back by 2 bases and J by 10 bases. Germline loops: CDR1 KGHDR, CDR2 SFDVKD. There are 16 residues in the CDR3. CDR3 protein: CATSDSDSGKAREQFF. The DNA of the CDR3 is TGTGCCACCAGTGATTCGGATAGCGGGAAGGCACGGGAGCAGTTCTTC.

This clone was seen just once. The chain combines TRBV4-2 with TRBJ2-2; TRBD2 is a possible D gene (5 bases). The CDR3 contains 16 residues. With 1 base removed from V and 0 bases from J, the gap between germline ends came to 9 bases. Germline loops: CDR1 LGHNA, CDR2 YNFKEQ. The CDR3 here is CASSQVRGTNTGELFF. CDR3 coding DNA: TGTGCCAGCAGCCAAGTACGGGGAACGAACACCGGGGAGCTGTTTTTT.

This sequence joins TRBV5-1 and TRBJ2-1; a possible D gene is TRBD2 (6 bases). CDR1 SGHRS and CDR2 YFSETQ come from the germline V gene. Trimming took 5 bases from V and 0 from J, leaving 18 bases between them. The CDR3 covers 17 residues. The chain's CDR3 is CASRPVPGGFSYNEQFF. The CDR3 bases are TGCGCCAGCAGACCTGTACCCGGGGGTTTCTCCTACAATGAGCAGTTCTTC.

This chain links TRBV5-1 with TRBJ1-3, with TRBD1 identical over 7 bases. Looked up from germline, CDR1 is SGHRS and CDR2 is YFSETQ. This CDR3 comprises 16 residues. V lost 4 bases, J lost 0 bases, and 7 bases stayed unmatched. CDR3 loop: CASSTRQGLSGNTIYF. In nucleotides, the CDR3 is TGCGCCAGCAGCACCCGACAGGGTCTCTCTGGAAACACCATATATTTT.

The chain carries TRBV28 and TRBJ1-1; 9 bases fit TRBD1. The CDR3 is made up of 13 amino acids. V shed 4 bases and J 6 bases; nucleotides not matched to a gene: 3. From germline, CDR1 is MDHEN and CDR2 SYDVKM. CDR3 DNA: TGTGCCAGCAGTTGGGGACAGGGATCTGAAGCTTTCTTT. The encoded protein is CASSWGQGSEAFF.

This chain joins TRBV6-6 and TRBJ2-2, with 9 bases matching TRBD1. After removal of 10 bases from V and 4 bases from J, the junction contained 7 bases not matched to a gene. In germline, CDR1 is MNHNY, CDR2 SVGAGI (reference sequence). There are 14 residues in the CDR3. Here the CDR3 DNA reads TGTGCCATCCGGACAGGGGCATCCACCGGGGAGCTGTTTTTT. This gives the protein CAIRTGASTGELFF.

This chain links TRBV30 with TRBJ2-4, with a weak D call TRBD2 (6 bases). V was pared by 1 base and J by 9 bases, with 16 bases between. The CDR3 extends over 14 amino acids. Per the germline V gene, CDR1 is GTSNPN and CDR2 is SVGIG (reference sequence). CDR3 sequence: CAWSAGDSRAIQYF. In DNA form, the CDR3 reads TGTGCCTGGAGTGCTGGGGACTCCCGCGCCATTCAGTACTTC. Variable domain in full (rest from reference TRBV30 and TRBJ2-4): SQTIHQWPATLVQPVGSPLSLECTVEGTSNPNLYWYRQAAGRGLQLLFYSVGIGQISSEVPQNLSASRPQDRQFILSSKKLLLSDSGFYLCAWSAGDSRAIQYFGAGTRLSVL.

The genes are TRBV4-1 and TRBJ2-1, with 13 bases matching TRBD2. The CDR3 runs 17 residues. Germline CDR1 MGHRA, CDR2 YSYEKL. V was clipped by 1 base and J by 3 bases; unmatched bases: 3. CDR3 region: CASSQGTSGGFYNEQFF. The CDR3 nucleotides are TGCGCCAGCAGCCAAGGGACTAGCGGGGGATTCTACAATGAGCAGTTCTTC.

The chain uses TRBV7-9 and TRBJ1-1; possible D gene TRBD1, 6 bases. Trimming cost V 3 bases and J 4 bases, with 9 bases left between them. The CDR3 spans 13 residues. CDR1 and CDR2 from the germline V gene are SEHNR and FQNEAQ (reference sequence). The CDR3 here is CASSLTGSTEAFF. The DNA for the CDR3 is TGTGCCAGCAGCTTGACAGGATCCACTGAAGCTTTCTTT.

This chain uses TRBV28 with TRBJ1-1, with D perhaps matching TRBD1 (5 bases). The germline V gene encodes CDR1 MDHEN and CDR2 SYDVKM. Trimming took 7 bases from V and 5 from J, leaving 17 bases between them. This CDR3 spans 14 amino acids. Written as DNA, the CDR3 is TGTGCCAGCACCCGGGGGGGAGTTGAGACTGAAGCTTTCTTT. This gives the protein CASTRGGVETEAFF.

CDR3 DNA sequence: TGTGCCAGCAAAGGGTCAAGACAGGGAAATGCTTTCTTT. It yields the protein CASKGSRQGNAFF. The V gene is TRBV27, the J gene TRBJ1-1; 7 bases match TRBD1. V lost 7 bases, J lost 11 bases, and 13 bases stayed unmatched. Germline V gives CDR1 MNHEY, CDR2 SMNVEV (reference sequence). This CDR3 region has 13 residues.

The chain couples TRBV12-5 to TRBJ1-2, with 7 bases identical to TRBD1. Germline V gene lookup returns CDR1 LGHNT and CDR2 FRNRAP. The junction had 10 bases not matched to a gene; V was cut back by 5 bases and J by 4 bases. The CDR3 totals 15 residues. The DNA for the CDR3 is TGTGCTAGTGGTGAGGACCTGGGACAGCTCTATGGCTACACCTTC. This translates into CASGEDLGQLYGYTF. Based on the CDR3 plus reference TRBV12-5 and TRBJ1-2, the full variable domain is DARVTQTPRHKVTEMGQEVTMRCQPILGHNTVFWYRQTMMQGLELLAYFRNRAPLDDSGMPKDRFSAEMPDATLATLKIQPSEPRDSAVYFCASGEDLGQLYGYTFGSGTRLTVV.

In this sample, this clone turned up a few times. V and J are TRBV28 and TRBJ2-1; 8 bases match TRBD1. There are 14 residues in the CDR3. Germline CDR1 is MDHEN and CDR2 is SYDVKM. The trim removed 6 bases at V and 5 bases at J, leaving 6 bases unmatched. CDR3 amino acids: CASRLGQDNNEQFF. For the CDR3, the DNA is TGTGCCAGCAGACTGGGACAGGATAACAATGAGCAGTTCTTC.

V usage is TRBV19 and J usage is TRBJ2-1; 7 positions agree with TRBD2. The CDR3 has 16 amino acids. Per germline, CDR1 LNHDA and CDR2 SQIVND (reference sequence). Trimming cost V 7 bases and J 4 bases; bases outside gene matches: 13. In DNA form, the CDR3 reads TGTGCCAGTAAGGCTAGCGGTACCCAACATTACAATGAGCAGTTCTTC. Protein: CASKASGTQHYNEQFF.